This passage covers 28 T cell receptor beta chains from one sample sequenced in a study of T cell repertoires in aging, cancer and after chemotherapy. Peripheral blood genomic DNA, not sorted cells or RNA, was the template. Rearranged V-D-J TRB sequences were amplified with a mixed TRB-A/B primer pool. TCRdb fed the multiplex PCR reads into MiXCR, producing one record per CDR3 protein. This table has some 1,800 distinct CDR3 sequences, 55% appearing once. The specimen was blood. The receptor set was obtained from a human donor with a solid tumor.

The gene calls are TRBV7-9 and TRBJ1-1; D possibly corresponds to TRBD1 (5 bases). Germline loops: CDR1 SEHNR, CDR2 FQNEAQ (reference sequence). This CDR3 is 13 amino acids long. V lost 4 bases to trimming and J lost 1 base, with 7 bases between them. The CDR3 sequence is CASSSGKNTEAFF. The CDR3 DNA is TGTGCCAGCAGCTCAGGGAAGAACACTGAAGCTTTCTTT.

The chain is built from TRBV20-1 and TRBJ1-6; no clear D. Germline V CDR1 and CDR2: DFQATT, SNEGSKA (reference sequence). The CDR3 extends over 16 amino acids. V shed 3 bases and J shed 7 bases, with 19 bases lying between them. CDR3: CSASEADTGVNSPLHF. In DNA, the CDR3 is TGCAGTGCTAGCGAGGCGGATACTGGTGTCAATTCACCCCTCCACTTT.

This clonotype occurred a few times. The CDR3 bases are TGTGCCAGCAGTTTAGGGGGACAGGGCTACTATGGCTACACCTTC. Its protein product is CASSLGGQGYYGYTF. J is TRBJ1-2 and V is TRBV27, with 9 nucleotides matching TRBD1. After removal of 2 bases from V and 3 bases from J, the junction contained 4 bases not matched to a gene. Germline CDR1 reads MNHEY; CDR2 reads SMNVEV (reference sequence). This CDR3 has 15 amino acids.

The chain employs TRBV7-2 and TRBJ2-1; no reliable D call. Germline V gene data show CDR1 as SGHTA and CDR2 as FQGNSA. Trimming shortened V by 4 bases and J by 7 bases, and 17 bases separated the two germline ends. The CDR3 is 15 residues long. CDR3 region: CASSSSGLKGNEQFF. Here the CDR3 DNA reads TGTGCCAGCAGCTCCTCGGGCCTCAAGGGTAATGAGCAGTTCTTC.

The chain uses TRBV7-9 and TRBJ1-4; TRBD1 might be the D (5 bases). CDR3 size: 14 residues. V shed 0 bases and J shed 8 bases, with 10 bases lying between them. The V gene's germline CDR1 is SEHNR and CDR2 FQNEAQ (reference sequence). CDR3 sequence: CASSLAGRGEKLFF. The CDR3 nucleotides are TGTGCCAGCAGCTTAGCGGGGCGGGGGGAAAAACTGTTTTTT. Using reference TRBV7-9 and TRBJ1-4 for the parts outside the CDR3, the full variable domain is DTGVSQNPRHKITKRGQNVTFRCDPISEHNRLYWYRQTLGQGPEFLTYFQNEAQLEKSRLLSDRFSAERPKGSFSTLEIQRTEQGDSAMYLCASSLAGRGEKLFFGSGTQLSVL.

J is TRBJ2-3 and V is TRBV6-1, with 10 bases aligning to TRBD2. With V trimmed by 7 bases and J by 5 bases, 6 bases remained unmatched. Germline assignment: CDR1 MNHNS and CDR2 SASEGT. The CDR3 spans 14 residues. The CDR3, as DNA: TGTGCCAGCAAGCTAGCGGGAGTTTTAGATACGCAGTATTTT. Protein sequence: CASKLAGVLDTQYF.

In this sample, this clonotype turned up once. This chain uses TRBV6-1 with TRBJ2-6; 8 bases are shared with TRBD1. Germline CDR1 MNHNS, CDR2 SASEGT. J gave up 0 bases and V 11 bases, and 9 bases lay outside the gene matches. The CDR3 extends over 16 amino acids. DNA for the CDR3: TGTGCCGGACGACAGGGGACCTACTCTGGGGCCAACGTCCTGACTTTC. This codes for CAGRQGTYSGANVLTF.

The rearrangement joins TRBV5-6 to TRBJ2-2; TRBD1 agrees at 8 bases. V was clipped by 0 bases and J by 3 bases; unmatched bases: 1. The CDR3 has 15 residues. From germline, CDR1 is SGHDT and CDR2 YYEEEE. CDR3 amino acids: CASSLVQGDTGELFF. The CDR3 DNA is TGTGCCAGCAGCTTGGTACAGGGGGACACCGGGGAGCTGTTTTTT.

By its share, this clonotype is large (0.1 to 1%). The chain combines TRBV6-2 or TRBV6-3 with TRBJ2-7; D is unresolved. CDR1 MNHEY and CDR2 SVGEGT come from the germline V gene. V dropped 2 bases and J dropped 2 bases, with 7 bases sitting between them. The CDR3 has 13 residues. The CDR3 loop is CASSYPGPYEQYF. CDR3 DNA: TGTGCCAGCAGTTACCCAGGCCCCTACGAGCAGTACTTC.

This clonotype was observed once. CDR3 in DNA: TGTGCCAGCAGTACAGGGGTGGGGGAGCAGTACTTC. This gives the protein CASSTGVGEQYF. The V gene is TRBV12-3 or TRBV12-4, the J gene TRBJ2-7; 7 nucleotides line up with TRBD1. V gave up 5 bases and J gave up 7 bases; unmatched junction bases: 5. The CDR3 spans 12 residues.

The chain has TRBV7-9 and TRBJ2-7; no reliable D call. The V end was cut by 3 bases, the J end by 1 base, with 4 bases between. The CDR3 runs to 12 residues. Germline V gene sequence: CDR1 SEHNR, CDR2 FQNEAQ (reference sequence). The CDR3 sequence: CASSLISYEQYF. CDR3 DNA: TGTGCCAGCAGCTTGATTTCCTACGAGCAGTACTTC.

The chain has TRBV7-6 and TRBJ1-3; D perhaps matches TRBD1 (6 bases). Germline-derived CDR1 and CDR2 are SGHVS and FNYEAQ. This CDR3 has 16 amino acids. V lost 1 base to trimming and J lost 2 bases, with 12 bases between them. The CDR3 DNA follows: TGTGCCAGCAGCTTAGGGAACAGGGCTACTGGAAACACCATATATTTT. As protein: CASSLGNRATGNTIYF.

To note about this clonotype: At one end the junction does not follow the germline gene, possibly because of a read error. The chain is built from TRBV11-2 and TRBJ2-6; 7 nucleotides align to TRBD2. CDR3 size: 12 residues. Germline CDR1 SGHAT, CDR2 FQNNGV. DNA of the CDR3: TGTGCCAGCAGCTTAGGCCTAGCGGAATTGTACTTC. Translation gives CASSLGLAELYF. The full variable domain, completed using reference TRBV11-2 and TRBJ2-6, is EAGVAQSPRYKIIEKRQSVAFWCNPISGHATLYWYQQILGQGPKLLIQFQNNGVVDDSQLPKDRFSAERLKGVDSTLKIQPAKLEDSAVYLCASSLGLAELYFGAGSRLTVL.

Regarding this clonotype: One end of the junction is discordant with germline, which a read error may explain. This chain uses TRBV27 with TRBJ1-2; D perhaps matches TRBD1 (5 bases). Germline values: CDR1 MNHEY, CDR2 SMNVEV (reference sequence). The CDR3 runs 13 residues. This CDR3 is CASSLWQGDGYAF. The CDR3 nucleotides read TGTGCCAGCAGTTTATGGCAGGGTGACGGCTACGCCTTC.

The CDR3 is CASSGEAGGYNEQFF. The CDR3 DNA sequence: TGCGCCAGCAGTGGAGAAGCGGGAGGTTATAATGAGCAGTTCTTC. This sequence joins TRBV10-1 and TRBJ2-1, with 9 bases fitting TRBD2. This CDR3 has 15 residues. V lost 4 bases and J lost 7; bases outside the gene matches: 8. Germline-derived CDR1 and CDR2 are WNHNN and SYGVQD (reference sequence).

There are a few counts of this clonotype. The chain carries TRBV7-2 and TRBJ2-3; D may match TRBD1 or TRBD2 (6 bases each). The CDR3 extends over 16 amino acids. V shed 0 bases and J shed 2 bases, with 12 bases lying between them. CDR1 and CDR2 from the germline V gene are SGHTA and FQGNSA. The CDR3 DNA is TGTGCCAGCAGCTTAGCGGGGGGCGGTGTCACAGATACGCAGTATTTT. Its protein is CASSLAGGGVTDTQYF.

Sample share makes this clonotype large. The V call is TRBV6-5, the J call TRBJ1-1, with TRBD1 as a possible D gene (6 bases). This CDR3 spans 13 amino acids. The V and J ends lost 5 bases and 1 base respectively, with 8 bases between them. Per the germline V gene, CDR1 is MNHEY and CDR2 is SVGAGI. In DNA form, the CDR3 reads TGTGCCAGCAGTCACAGGGAGAACACTGAAGCTTTCTTT. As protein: CASSHRENTEAFF.

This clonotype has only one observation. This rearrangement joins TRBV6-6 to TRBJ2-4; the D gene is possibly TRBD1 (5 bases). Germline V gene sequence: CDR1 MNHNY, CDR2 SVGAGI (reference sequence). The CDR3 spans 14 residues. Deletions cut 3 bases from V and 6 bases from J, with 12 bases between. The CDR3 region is CASSYQGTTNIQYF. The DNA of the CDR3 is TGTGCCAGCAGTTATCAGGGTACAACAAACATTCAGTACTTC.

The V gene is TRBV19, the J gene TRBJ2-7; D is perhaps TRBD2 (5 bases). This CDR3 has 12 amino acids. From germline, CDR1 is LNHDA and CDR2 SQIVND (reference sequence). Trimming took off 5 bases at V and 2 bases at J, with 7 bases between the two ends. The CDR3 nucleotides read TGTGCCAGTAGTTCGGGGACCTACGAGCAGTACTTC. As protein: CASSSGTYEQYF.

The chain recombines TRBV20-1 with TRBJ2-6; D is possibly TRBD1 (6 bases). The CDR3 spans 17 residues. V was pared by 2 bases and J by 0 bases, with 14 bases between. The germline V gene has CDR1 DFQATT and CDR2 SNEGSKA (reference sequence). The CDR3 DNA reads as TGCAGTGCTAGACCCGCAGGGGTAGACTCTGGGGCCAACGTCCTGACTTTC. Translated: CSARPAGVDSGANVLTF.

The CDR3 protein is CASSGTSAQETQYF. The CDR3 DNA follows: TGTGCCAGCAGCGGGACTAGCGCCCAAGAGACCCAGTACTTC. The V gene is TRBV7-9, the J gene TRBJ2-5; the match to TRBD2 covers 10 bases. The V segment lost 5 bases and the J segment 1 base; nucleotides outside the gene matches: 1. Germline CDR1 is SEHNR and CDR2 is FQNEAQ (reference sequence). The CDR3 has 14 residues.

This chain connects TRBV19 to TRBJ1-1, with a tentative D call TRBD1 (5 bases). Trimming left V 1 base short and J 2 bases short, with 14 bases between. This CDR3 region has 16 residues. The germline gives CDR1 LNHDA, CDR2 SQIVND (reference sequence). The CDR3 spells CASSIGAGTVNTEAFF. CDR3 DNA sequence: TGTGCCAGTAGTATAGGGGCCGGGACGGTAAACACTGAAGCTTTCTTT.

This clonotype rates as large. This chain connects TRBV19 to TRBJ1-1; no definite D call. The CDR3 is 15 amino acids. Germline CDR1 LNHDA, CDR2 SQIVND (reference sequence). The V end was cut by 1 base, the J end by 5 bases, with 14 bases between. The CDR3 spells CASSIGSQRRTEAFF. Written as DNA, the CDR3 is TGTGCCAGTAGTATAGGTAGTCAGCGGCGGACTGAAGCTTTCTTT.

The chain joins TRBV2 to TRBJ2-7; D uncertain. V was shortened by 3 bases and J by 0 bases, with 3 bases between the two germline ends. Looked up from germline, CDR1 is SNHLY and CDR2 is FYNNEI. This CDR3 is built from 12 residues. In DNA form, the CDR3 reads TGTGCCAGCAGTGACAGCTCCTACGAGCAGTACTTC. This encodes CASSDSSYEQYF.

The chain's CDR3 is CASSPTWGSNYGYTF. DNA of the CDR3: TGTGCCAGCAGCCCCACCTGGGGCTCTAACTATGGCTACACCTTC. The chain carries TRBV11-2 and TRBJ1-2, with D maybe TRBD1 (5 bases). V lost 5 bases and J 0 bases, leaving 13 bases between the germline ends. The germline CDR1 and CDR2 sequences are SGHAT and FQNNGV. There are 15 residues in the CDR3. The full variable domain, rest sourced from reference TRBV11-2 and TRBJ1-2, is EAGVAQSPRYKIIEKRQSVAFWCNPISGHATLYWYQQILGQGPKLLIQFQNNGVVDDSQLPKDRFSAERLKGVDSTLKIQPAKLEDSAVYLCASSPTWGSNYGYTFGSGTRLTVV.

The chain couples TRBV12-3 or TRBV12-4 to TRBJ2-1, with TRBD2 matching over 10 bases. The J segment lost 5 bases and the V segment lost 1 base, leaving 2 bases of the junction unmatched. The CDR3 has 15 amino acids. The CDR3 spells CASSLVAGGHNEQFF. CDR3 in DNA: TGTGCCAGCAGTTTAGTAGCGGGGGGACACAATGAGCAGTTCTTC.

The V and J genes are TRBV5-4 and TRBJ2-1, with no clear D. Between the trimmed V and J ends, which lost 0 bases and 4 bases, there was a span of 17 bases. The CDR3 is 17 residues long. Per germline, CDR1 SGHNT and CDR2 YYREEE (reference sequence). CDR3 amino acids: CASSLVAGSSIYNEQFF. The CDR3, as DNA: TGTGCCAGCAGCTTGGTAGCAGGCTCGTCTATTTACAATGAGCAGTTCTTC.

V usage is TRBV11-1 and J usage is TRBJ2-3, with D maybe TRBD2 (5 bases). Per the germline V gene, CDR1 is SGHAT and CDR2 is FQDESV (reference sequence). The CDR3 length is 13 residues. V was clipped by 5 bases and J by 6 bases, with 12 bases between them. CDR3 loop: CASSPGGGDTQYF. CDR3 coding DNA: TGTGCCAGCAGCCCCGGAGGCGGGGATACGCAGTATTTT. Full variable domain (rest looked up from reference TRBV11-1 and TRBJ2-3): EAEVAQSPRYKITEKSQAVAFWCDPISGHATLYWYRQILGQGPELLVQFQDESVVDDSQLPKDRFSAERLKGVDSTLKIQPAELGDSAMYLCASSPGGGDTQYFGPGTRLTVL.